The T cell receptor beta chain under discussion was sequenced for a study of T cells after yellow fever vaccination. This CDR3 spans 15 amino acids. The germline V and J ends were trimmed by 4 bases and 7 bases, with 20 bases remaining between them. Germline V gives CDR1 SGHRS, CDR2 YFSETQ. TCRdb processed the 5' RACE reads anew with MiXCR; each CDR3 protein has one entry. The table records around 600,000 distinct CDR3 sequences, roughly an eighth of them present only once. The genes are TRBV5-1 and TRBJ1-1, with D perhaps TRBD1 (5 bases). The specimen comprised PBMCs, sampled on the day of the yellow fever booster vaccination. The clonotype was recovered from a man under 40 who received the YFV17D yellow fever vaccine. CDR3 in DNA: TGCGCCAGCAGCCGAAGGACACAGTTCCAGGATGAAGCTTTCTTT. Its protein is CASSRRTQFQDEAFF.